This T cell receptor (beta chain) is from a study of OX40 agonist ivuxolimab in advanced cancers. Findings and caveats of the study: Some patients without response likewise showed low normalized clonal expansion.

The CDR3 contains 14 residues. Looked up from germline, CDR1 is KGHSH and CDR2 is LQKENI. V lost 2 bases to trimming and J lost 2 bases, with 10 bases between them. Assay used: immunoSEQ multiplex PCR; TCRdb lists only in-frame clones, some missing. The sample lists roughly 50,000 clones, around 83% seen once, with 0.85% to 1% in the top ten. Note on this clone: Its antigen is as yet unknown.

The J gene is TRBJ2-7, the V gene TRBV18; D is ambiguous. This sequence was found in an adult with an advanced solid tumor such as melanoma, head and neck, liver or kidney cancer. The sequences come from CD4+ or CD8+ T cells sorted from blood, collected in a trial of the OX40 agonist ivuxolimab. CDR3 protein: CASSPEGPAYEQYF. CDR3 DNA: TGTGCCAGCTCACCAGAAGGGCCCGCCTACGAGCAGTACTTC.